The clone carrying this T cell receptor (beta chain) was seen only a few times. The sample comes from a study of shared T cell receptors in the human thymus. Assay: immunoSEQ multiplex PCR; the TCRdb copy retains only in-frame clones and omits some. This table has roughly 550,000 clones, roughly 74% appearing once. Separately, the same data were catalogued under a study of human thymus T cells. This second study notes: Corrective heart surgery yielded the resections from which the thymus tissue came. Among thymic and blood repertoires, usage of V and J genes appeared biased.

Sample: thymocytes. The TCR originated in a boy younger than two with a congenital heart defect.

The CDR3 DNA reads as TGTGCCACCAGTCCCGGACTAGCGGTCTACAATGAGCAGTTCTTC. It specifies CATSPGLAVYNEQFF. The genes are TRBV15 and TRBJ2-1; 10 bases line up with TRBD2. The V and J ends lost 6 bases and 3 bases, in that order; junction bases with no gene match: 5. There are 15 residues in the CDR3. The V gene's germline CDR1 is LNHNV and CDR2 YYDKDF (reference sequence).